The 20 T cell receptor beta chains reported below all come from one sample, sequenced in a study of CD8 T cell repertoires and HIV-1 epitope variants. The method was immunoSEQ multiplex PCR; TCRdb's version includes in-frame clones alone and lacks a portion of them. The table includes 80,000 to 95,000 clones, roughly 77% detected once. Sequenced sample: uncultured baseline CD8+ T cells from peripheral blood mononuclear cells (PBMCs). The source is a male donor with HIV.

This sequence joins TRBV7-8 and TRBJ2-3; D is uncertain. Germline loops: CDR1 SGHVS, CDR2 FQNEAQ. CDR3 size: 16 residues. V lost 5 bases to trimming and J lost 2 bases, with 17 bases between them. The CDR3 protein is CASSLTSGANTDTQYF. The CDR3 nucleotides are TGTGCCAGCAGCCTGACGTCCGGCGCAAACACAGATACGCAGTATTTT.

This clone came up once. The chain carries TRBV5-1 and TRBJ1-2; 8 bases line up with TRBD1. The V gene's germline CDR1 is SGHRS and CDR2 YFSETQ. V was clipped by 1 base and J by 10 bases; unmatched bases: 6. This CDR3 region has 13 residues. This CDR3 is CASSLYQGADYTF. CDR3 sequence (DNA): TGCGCCAGCAGCTTGTATCAGGGGGCCGACTACACCTTC.

The rearrangement links TRBV25-1 to TRBJ1-2; TRBD1 matches at 9 bases. Germline trimming cut 6 bases from V and 4 bases from J; bases unmatched to any gene: 9. This CDR3 spans 15 amino acids. The germline V gene encodes CDR1 MGHDK and CDR2 SYGVNS. The CDR3 region has the DNA TGTGCCAGCAGCCCTCCGGGACAGGGCGCCTATGGCTACACCTTC. Protein: CASSPPGQGAYGYTF.

The gene calls are TRBV14 and TRBJ2-7; 8 nucleotides match TRBD1. This CDR3 contains 17 residues. V was clipped by 3 bases and J by 1 base; unmatched bases: 11. Germline assignment: CDR1 SGHDN and CDR2 FVKESK. The CDR3 sequence is CASSHRPSWTGSYEQYF. CDR3 DNA sequence: TGTGCCAGCAGCCACCGCCCTAGTTGGACAGGGTCCTACGAGCAGTACTTC.

V is TRBV7-2 and J is TRBJ2-7, with 8 nucleotides matching TRBD2. There are 18 residues in the CDR3. J gave up 2 bases and V 2 bases, and 14 bases lay outside the gene matches. The germline gives CDR1 SGHTA, CDR2 FQGNSA. CDR3 in DNA: TGTGCCAGCAGCTTATCAGCTGCGGGGGGCCGACCTACCTACGAGCAGTACTTC. Residues: CASSLSAAGGRPTYEQYF.

This clone was seen at least ten times. The chain carries TRBV2 and TRBJ2-5; the D gene could be TRBD1 or TRBD2 (6 bases each). V was trimmed by 6 bases and J by 5 bases, leaving 16 bases between them. CDR1 SNHLY and CDR2 FYNNEI come from the germline V gene. The CDR3 covers 14 residues. CDR3 in amino acids: CASRGFTGRETQYF. CDR3 coding DNA: TGTGCCAGCAGGGGCTTCACAGGGAGGGAGACCCAGTACTTC.

V usage is TRBV7-8 and J usage is TRBJ2-7, with D unresolved. Germline CDR1 is SGHVS and CDR2 is FQNEAQ. The V gene lost 5 bases and the J gene lost 7 bases, with 12 bases spanning the gap. The CDR3 is 12 amino acids. CDR3 coding DNA: TGTGCCAGCAGCCAACCCCGGCGGGAGCAGTACTTC. Its translation is CASSQPRREQYF.

The chain joins TRBV15 to TRBJ1-2; 7 positions agree with TRBD1. Germline-derived CDR1 and CDR2 are LNHNV and YYDKDF (reference sequence). Losses at the gene ends were 1 base for V and 8 bases for J; bases not matched to a gene: 7. This CDR3 comprises 14 residues. CDR3: CATSRGGQAQGYTF. DNA of the CDR3: TGTGCCACCAGCAGAGGAGGACAGGCTCAGGGCTACACCTTC.

This chain connects TRBV5-6 to TRBJ1-1; D is undetermined. Germline V gene lookup returns CDR1 SGHDT and CDR2 YYEEEE. The V end lost 7 bases, the J end lost 6 bases, and 19 bases lay between the germline ends. This CDR3 region has 14 residues. CDR3: CASGWLSGAPEAFF. As DNA, the CDR3 is TGTGCCAGCGGATGGTTATCGGGCGCCCCTGAAGCTTTCTTT. The whole variable domain, filled in from reference TRBV5-6 and TRBJ1-1, reads DAGVTQSPTHLIKTRGQQVTLRCSPKSGHDTVSWYQQALGQGPQFIFQYYEEEERQRGNFPDRFSGHQFPNYSSELNVNALLLGDSALYLCASGWLSGAPEAFFGQGTRLTVV.

This clone appeared a few times. J is TRBJ2-6 and V is TRBV7-9; no reliable D call. This CDR3 spans 15 amino acids. Germline CDR1 reads SEHNR; CDR2 reads FQNEAQ (reference sequence). Trimming removed 0 bases from V and 3 bases from J, with 6 bases in between. The CDR3 protein is CASSLATDGANVLTF. The CDR3 bases are TGTGCCAGCAGCTTAGCTACAGATGGGGCCAACGTCCTGACTTTC. Filled out from reference TRBV7-9 and TRBJ2-6, the complete variable domain reads DTGVSQNPRHKITKRGQNVTFRCDPISEHNRLYWYRQTLGQGPEFLTYFQNEAQLEKSRLLSDRFSAERPKGSFSTLEIQRTEQGDSAMYLCASSLATDGANVLTFGAGSRLTVL.

For this clone: A much bigger clone sits one base away, suggesting this may be a read error. The chain combines TRBV28 with TRBJ1-2; D gene ambiguous. Trimming stripped 6 bases from V and 4 bases from J, with 9 bases between. CDR1 and CDR2 (germline): MDHEN, SYDVKM. The CDR3 is made up of 12 amino acids. The CDR3 DNA reads as TGTGCCAGCAGCCAAGAGAGCTATGGCTACACCTTC. The encoded protein is CASSQESYGYTF.

Note on this clone: The sample has other DNA sequences that encode this CDR3 too. The V gene is TRBV28, the J gene TRBJ1-1; no definite D call. CDR1 MDHEN and CDR2 SYDVKM come from the germline V gene. This CDR3 has 13 residues. Trimming shortened V by 7 bases and J by 0 bases, and 9 bases separated the two germline ends. CDR3 sequence (DNA): TGTGCCAGCACGGGGAACATGAACACTGAAGCTTTCTTT. It is translated as CASTGNMNTEAFF.

This clone occurred once. V and J are TRBV9 and TRBJ1-3; D unresolved. The CDR3 is 15 amino acids. Germline assignment: CDR1 SGDLS and CDR2 YYNGEE. Trimming cost V 0 bases and J 2 bases, with 9 bases left between them. The CDR3 DNA reads TGTGCCAGCAGCGTAGCTCGGTCTCCTGGAAACACCATATATTTT. It yields the protein CASSVARSPGNTIYF.

The CDR3 coding sequence is TGTGCCATCAGTGAAGACACAGGGATAGGGAAACTGTTTTTT. It yields the protein CAISEDTGIGKLFF. J is TRBJ1-4 and V is TRBV10-3; D may be TRBD1 (6 bases). Trimming removed 3 bases from V and 11 bases from J, with 16 bases in between. This CDR3 has 14 residues. Germline assignment: CDR1 ENHRY and CDR2 SYGVKD.

This clone showed up just a few times. V usage is TRBV6-5 and J usage is TRBJ2-1, with D unresolved. V shed 3 bases and J shed 8 bases, with 5 bases lying between them. The germline CDR1 and CDR2 sequences are MNHEY and SVGAGI. CDR3 length: 11 residues. CDR3 sequence: CASSYIDEQFF. The CDR3 DNA reads TGTGCCAGCAGTTATATAGATGAGCAGTTCTTC.

The chain combines TRBV4-1 with TRBJ2-3; 10 bases are shared with TRBD2. Germline V CDR1 and CDR2: MGHRA, YSYEKL. The CDR3 extends over 20 amino acids. Unmatched junction bases numbered 13, after V lost 0 bases and J lost 1 base. The CDR3 region has the DNA TGCGCCAGCAGCCAAGATGGGATAGCGGGGGGCAGAGCCGGCACAGATACGCAGTATTTT. Its protein is CASSQDGIAGGRAGTDTQYF.

This chain connects TRBV11-3 to TRBJ1-2; 8 bases fit TRBD1. CDR1 and CDR2 from the germline V gene are SGHNT and YENEEA. Trimming cost V 3 bases and J 8 bases; bases outside gene matches: 5. The CDR3 is made up of 13 amino acids. In DNA, the CDR3 is TGTGCCAGCAGCTTGCGACAGGGGAGCGGCTACACCTTC. This translates into CASSLRQGSGYTF.

The rearrangement uses TRBV5-5 and TRBJ1-1; unclear D gene. Germline V gene lookup returns CDR1 SGHKS and CDR2 YYEKEE (reference sequence). The CDR3 consists of 13 residues. V was trimmed by 4 bases and J by 1 base, leaving 8 bases between them. CDR3 in DNA: TGTGCCAGCAGCGTTATCGGGAACACTGAAGCTTTCTTT. It translates to CASSVIGNTEAFF.

The genes are TRBV7-9 and TRBJ2-3; TRBD2 agrees at 8 bases. Germline V gives CDR1 SEHNR, CDR2 FQNEAQ (reference sequence). The CDR3 spans 16 residues. V lost 5 bases and J lost 3; bases outside the gene matches: 10. This CDR3 reads CASSPLFGGGTDTQYF. CDR3 in DNA: TGTGCCAGCAGCCCCCTCTTCGGGGGGGGGACAGATACGCAGTATTTT.

This clone has only one observation. This chain uses TRBV2 with TRBJ2-7; 7 bases line up with TRBD1. With 3 bases clipped from V and 6 bases from J, the junction kept 5 bases outside the gene matches. Per germline, CDR1 SNHLY and CDR2 FYNNEI. The CDR3 is 13 residues long. DNA for the CDR3: TGTGCCAGCAGTGATGGTAGGGGGCGCGAGCAGTACTTC. As protein: CASSDGRGREQYF.